The clone carrying this TCR beta chain has just a few counts. No antigen is known for it. This entry comes from a study of molecular identifiers for immune sequencing clone quantification. General study findings and limits: Reports indicate spiked Jurkat TCR RNA from one cell could be found among roughly 950,000 naive cells. Naive cells had under 1% of molecules in clones above 20 RNA copies, effectors over 99%.

Between the trimmed V and J ends, which lost 9 bases and 1 base, there was a span of 11 bases. Germline V lookup: CDR1 LNHDA, CDR2 SQIVND (reference sequence). This CDR3 spans 13 amino acids. Both previously described methods and listed TCR primers were employed to make bulk TCR libraries. In TCRdb, the PCR reads were re-called with MiXCR into one record per CDR3 protein. In the table there are some 680,000 distinct CDR3 sequences, roughly 27% of which are singletons. Using a CD8+CD4-CCR7+CD45RA+ phenotype, naive CD8 T cells were sorted. The V call is TRBV19, the J call TRBJ2-3; D not resolved. The sequenced sample was naive CD8+ T cells from blood, with Jurkat cell RNA spiked in. The sample's subset: FACS-sorted CD8+CD4-CCR7+CD45RA+ naive T cells. The source of this sequence is a human donor in good health. Some libraries in this study had Jurkat cell RNA spiked in. The CDR3, as DNA: TGTGCCAGCAAGGAGTTTGGCACAGATACGCAGTATTTT. This sequence encodes CASKEFGTDTQYF.